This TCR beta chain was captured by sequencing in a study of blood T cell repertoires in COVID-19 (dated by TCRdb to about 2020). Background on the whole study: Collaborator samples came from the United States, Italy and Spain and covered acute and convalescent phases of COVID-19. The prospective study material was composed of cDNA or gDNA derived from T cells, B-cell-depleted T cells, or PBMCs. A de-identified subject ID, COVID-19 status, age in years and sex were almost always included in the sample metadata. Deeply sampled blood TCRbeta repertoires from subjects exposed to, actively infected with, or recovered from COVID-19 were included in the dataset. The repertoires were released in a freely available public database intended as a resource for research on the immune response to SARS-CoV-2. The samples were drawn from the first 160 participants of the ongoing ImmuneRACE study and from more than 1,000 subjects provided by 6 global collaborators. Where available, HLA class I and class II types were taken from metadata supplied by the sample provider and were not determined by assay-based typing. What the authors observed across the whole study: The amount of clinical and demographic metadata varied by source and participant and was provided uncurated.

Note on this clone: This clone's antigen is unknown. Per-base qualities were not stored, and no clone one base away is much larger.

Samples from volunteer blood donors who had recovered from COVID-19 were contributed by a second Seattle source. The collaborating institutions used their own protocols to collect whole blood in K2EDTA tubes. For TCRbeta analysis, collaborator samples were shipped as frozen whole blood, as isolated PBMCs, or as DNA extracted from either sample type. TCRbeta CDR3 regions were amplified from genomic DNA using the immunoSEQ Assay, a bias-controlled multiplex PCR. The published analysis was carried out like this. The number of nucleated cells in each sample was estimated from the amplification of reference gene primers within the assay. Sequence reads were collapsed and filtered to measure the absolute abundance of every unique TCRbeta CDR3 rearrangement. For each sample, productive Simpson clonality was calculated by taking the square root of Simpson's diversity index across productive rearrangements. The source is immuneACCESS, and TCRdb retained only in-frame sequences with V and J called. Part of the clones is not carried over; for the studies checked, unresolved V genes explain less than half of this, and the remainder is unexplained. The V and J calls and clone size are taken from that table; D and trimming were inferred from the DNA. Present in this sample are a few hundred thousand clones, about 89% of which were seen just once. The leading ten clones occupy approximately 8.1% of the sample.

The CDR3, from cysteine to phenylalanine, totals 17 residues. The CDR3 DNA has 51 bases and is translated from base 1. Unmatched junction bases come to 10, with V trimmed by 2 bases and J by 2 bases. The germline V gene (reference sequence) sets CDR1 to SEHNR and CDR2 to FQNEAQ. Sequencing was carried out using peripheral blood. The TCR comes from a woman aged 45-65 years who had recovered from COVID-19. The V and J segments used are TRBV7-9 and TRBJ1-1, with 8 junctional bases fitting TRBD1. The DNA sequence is TGTGCCAGCAGCTTAAACCCCGGAGCAGGGGGCAACACTGAAGCTTTCTTT. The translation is CASSLNPGAGGNTEAFF. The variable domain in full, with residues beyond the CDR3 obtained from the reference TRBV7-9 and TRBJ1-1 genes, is DTGVSQNPRHKITKRGQNVTFRCDPISEHNRLYWYRQTLGQGPEFLTYFQNEAQLEKSRLLSDRFSAERPKGSFSTLEIQRTEQGDSAMYLCASSLNPGAGGNTEAFFGQGTRLTVV.